The rows below give T cell receptor beta chains drawn from one sample of a study of regulatory T cells in long-lasting Graves disease. One entry per CDR3 protein results from TCRdb running MiXCR on the multiplex PCR reads. There are over 400,000 distinct CDR3 sequences in the sample; around 15% occur only once, and roughly 18% lies in the top ten. Another study also made use of these data, one on T cells in Graves' hyperthyroidism and ophthalmopathy.

The material sequenced was peripheral blood mononuclear cells (PBMCs), taken at new diagnosis, from a patient treated with antithyroid drugs. All receptors come from a woman between 50 and 59 years old with Graves disease. CDR3s include the opening cysteine and the closing phenylalanine or tryptophan. D genes are given only for firm matches. Clone size appears in some rows only: once, few, many, or a class for an expanded clone.

v_call	d_call	j_call	clone_size	cdr3_nt	cdr3_aa
TRBV3-1	TRBD1	TRBJ2-5	many	TGTGCCAGCAGCCGCGGGACAGGAGTTACGTACCAAGAGACCCAGTACTTC	CASSRGTGVTYQETQYF
TRBV7-8	.	TRBJ1-1	.	TGTGCCAGCAGCTTAATCGGGCCTGAGAGGACTGAAGCTTTCTTT	CASSLIGPERTEAFF
TRBV2	.	TRBJ1-4	many	TGTGCCAGCATCCCCCTGAGAGGGGTCGAAAAACTGTTTTTT	CASIPLRGVEKLFF
TRBV10-3	TRBD1	TRBJ1-2	many	TGTGCCATCTCGGGACAGGATAACTATGGCTACACCTTC	CAISGQDNYGYTF
TRBV12-3/TRBV12-4	.	TRBJ2-7	many	TGTGCCAGCACCTTACAGGGTCCCTCCTACGAGCAGTACTTC	CASTLQGPSYEQYF
TRBV6-2/TRBV6-3	TRBD2	TRBJ2-1	many	TGTGCCAGCAGTTCCCCTACTAGCGGGAGACGCAATGAGCAGTTCTTC	CASSSPTSGRRNEQFF
TRBV2	TRBD2	TRBJ2-1	many	TGTGCCAGCAGTCAGCGGGAGATCTCCTACAATGAGCAGTTCTTC	CASSQREISYNEQFF
TRBV28	.	TRBJ1-5	many	TGTGCCAGCGTTCGGGGATATCAGCCCCAGCATTTT	CASVRGYQPQHF
TRBV5-6	TRBD1	TRBJ2-2	.	TGTGCCAGCAGCTTGGGGACAGGGTTGTTAACCGGGGAGCTGTTTTTT	CASSLGTGLLTGELFF
TRBV18	TRBD2	TRBJ2-5	.	TGTGCCAGCTCACCACGGGCTAGCGGGAGATTGGAAGACACCCAGTACTTC	CASSPRASGRLEDTQYF
TRBV10-2	.	TRBJ2-3	.	TGCGCCAGCAGTGAGTCAAAAACGAGGACGTTTGGCACAGATACGCAGTATTTT	CASSESKTRTFGTDTQYF
TRBV5-6	.	TRBJ2-7	few	TGTGCCAGCAGCTTCGGGAAAATCTACGAGCAGTACTTC	CASSFGKIYEQYF
TRBV28	.	TRBJ1-5	few	TGTGCCAGCAGCCATCGGGGGTTCGGTAGCAATCAGCCCCAGCATTTT	CASSHRGFGSNQPQHF
TRBV4-1	.	TRBJ2-1	.	TGCGCCAGCAGCCAAGATCCAGGACACTCCTACAATGAGCAGTTCTTC	CASSQDPGHSYNEQFF
TRBV9	TRBD2	TRBJ2-2	few	TGTGCCAGCAGCGTCAGGACTAGCGTGAACACCGGGGAGCTGTTTTTT	CASSVRTSVNTGELFF
TRBV7-6	.	TRBJ2-3	.	TGTGCCAGCAGCTTAACCAGTCCTGGGGATACGCAGTATTTT	CASSLTSPGDTQYF
TRBV3-1	.	TRBJ2-7	many	TGTGCCAGCAGCCCCACGACTCGGACCTACGAGCAGTACTTC	CASSPTTRTYEQYF
TRBV2	.	TRBJ2-7	many	TGTGCCAGCAACGTCATCAGCTCCTACGAGCAGTACTTC	CASNVISSYEQYF
TRBV28	.	TRBJ2-3	few	TGTGCCAGCAGTTTATTTAGCGGCAGCACAGATACGCAGTATTTT	CASSLFSGSTDTQYF
TRBV5-1	TRBD1	TRBJ1-1	.	TGCGCCAGCAGCCTTACAACAGGGGGCGACGATGAAGCTTTCTTT	CASSLTTGGDDEAFF
TRBV25-1	TRBD2	TRBJ2-1	once	TGTGCCAGCAGTGGGACTAGCGAAAACAATGAGCAGTTCTTC	CASSGTSENNEQFF
TRBV7-9	TRBD2	TRBJ2-5	.	TGTGCCAGCAGCTTAACCTCCCGGCCTAGCGGTGAGACCCAGTACTTC	CASSLTSRPSGETQYF
TRBV5-1	.	TRBJ1-5	.	TGCGCCGGCAGCTTGGCCGGTAGGGGGAATCAGCCCCAGCATTTT	CAGSLAGRGNQPQHF
TRBV7-9	TRBD1	TRBJ1-1	many	TGTGCCAGCAGCTTAACAGGGGCGGTCACTGAAGCTTTCTTT	CASSLTGAVTEAFF
TRBV18	.	TRBJ2-7	many	TGTGCCAGCAGCCAGCAAGGATCCGAGCAGTACTTC	CASSQQGSEQYF
TRBV13	.	TRBJ2-3	.	TGTGCCAGCAGCTTAGGCACGCCCGGGCAGGGCAGCACAGATACGCAGTATTTT	CASSLGTPGQGSTDTQYF
TRBV6-1	.	TRBJ2-6	.	TGTGCCAGCAGTCAGGGTCCAACCTCTGGGGCCAACGTCCTGACTTTC	CASSQGPTSGANVLTF
TRBV7-9	.	TRBJ1-1	few	TGTGCCAGCAGCCTAGGAGGGAGGGGGGCAGCTTTCTTT	CASSLGGRGAAFF
TRBV2	TRBD1	TRBJ1-1	many	TGTGCCAGCAGTGAACAGGGGGTGGTTAACACTGAAGCTTTCTTT	CASSEQGVVNTEAFF
TRBV28	.	TRBJ1-6	.	TGTGCCAGCAGTCCCTCGTTGGGATCCTATAATTCACCCCTCCACTTT	CASSPSLGSYNSPLHF
TRBV2	TRBD2	TRBJ2-1	many	TGTGCCAGTAGGACTAGCTTTACCTACAATGAGCAGTTCTTC	CASRTSFTYNEQFF
TRBV7-9	.	TRBJ2-7	many	TGTGCCAGCAGCTTGCGTAGGGGTCCCTACGAGCAGTACTTC	CASSLRRGPYEQYF
TRBV5-1	TRBD1	TRBJ1-3	.	TGCGCCAGCAGCCCGACCGGGACAGACGCCTTCTCTGGAAACACCATATATTTT	CASSPTGTDAFSGNTIYF
TRBV5-4	.	TRBJ1-1	few	TGTGCCAGCAGCCCCCCCCGTGCGGGGGACACTGAAGCTTTCTTT	CASSPPRAGDTEAFF
TRBV25-1	.	TRBJ1-2	once	TGTGCCAGCAGTGGCCAAGGACACAATGGCTACACCTTC	CASSGQGHNGYTF
TRBV14	TRBD1	TRBJ2-5	.	TGTGCCAGCAGCCAAGCACAGGACAGGTCTTTGGAGACCCAGTACTTC	CASSQAQDRSLETQYF
TRBV3-1	TRBD2	TRBJ2-1	few	TGTGCCAGCAGCAGACGGACTAGCCCTTACAATGAGCAGTTCTTC	CASSRRTSPYNEQFF
TRBV6-1	.	TRBJ2-2	.	TGTGCCAGCAGAGGGATTTCGAACACCGGGGAGCTGTCTTTT	CASRGISNTGELSF
TRBV28	.	TRBJ2-5	many	TGTGCCAGCAGTTACATGGCATCCGAGACCCAGTACTTC	CASSYMASETQYF
TRBV2	.	TRBJ2-7	many	TGTGCCAGCACGGTAACCGGGACGGGGGCCTACGAGCAGTACTTC	CASTVTGTGAYEQYF
TRBV12-3/TRBV12-4	.	TRBJ1-1	many	TGTGCCAGCAGTTTCTTAGGGGAGGCTGAAGCTTTCTTT	CASSFLGEAEAFF
TRBV19	.	TRBJ2-1	many	TGTGCCAGTAGTATAGCAATAGTTCTGAGCTCCTACAATGAGCAGTTCTTC	CASSIAIVLSSYNEQFF
TRBV7-9	TRBD2	TRBJ2-1	many	TGTGCCAGCAGCTCAACCTCCGGGACTACCTACAATGAGCAGTTCTTC	CASSSTSGTTYNEQFF
TRBV12-3/TRBV12-4	.	TRBJ2-5	many	TGTGCCAGCAGACGACAGGGAGGAGAGACCCAGTACTTC	CASRRQGGETQYF
TRBV27	TRBD2	TRBJ2-7	many	TGTGCCAGCAGTTTCCTAGCGGGAGCTGGGTACGAGCAGTACTTC	CASSFLAGAGYEQYF
TRBV20-1	.	TRBJ1-1	few	TGCAGTGCTAGAGATGCGGGTAACACTGAAGCTTTCTTT	CSARDAGNTEAFF
TRBV18	TRBD1	TRBJ1-5	.	TGTGCCAGCTCACTAGGACAGGTGAGGCATAGCAATCGGCCCCAGCATTTT	CASSLGQVRHSNRPQHF
TRBV13	TRBD1	TRBJ2-7	few	TGTGCCAGCAGCTTCCTCGGGGCAGGGGGTGAGCAGTACTTC	CASSFLGAGGEQYF
TRBV2	.	TRBJ2-7	.	TGTGCCAGCAGCCCCGATGGGGCCCTAAGGGTATTC	CASSPDGALRVF
TRBV12-3/TRBV12-4	.	TRBJ1-1	many	TGTGCCAGCAGTTGGGTTGGGTCGGACACTGAAGCTTTCTTT	CASSWVGSDTEAFF
TRBV19	TRBD1	TRBJ2-3	.	TGTGCCAGTAATTCGAACAGGGGAACAGATACGCAGTATTTT	CASNSNRGTDTQYF
TRBV28	.	TRBJ2-1	many	TGTGCCAGCAGTTTATTGCGTGAGCAGTTCTTC	CASSLLREQFF